These T cell receptor beta chains were read from a single sample in a study of vaccination and CD4 T cells after COVID-19. TCRdb fed the PCR reads into MiXCR, producing one record per CDR3 protein. Among some 15,000 distinct CDR3 sequences, nearly 75% were seen once, and the ten largest hold approximately 10%. Antigen specificity for these receptors is unknown. Sample: CD4+ T cells from blood, cultured in vitro. The source is a human donor who had recovered from COVID-19. CDR3s include the opening cysteine and the closing phenylalanine or tryptophan. Each record gives: clone size, V gene, D gene, J gene, CDR3 protein, CDR3 DNA. A D gene is named only where the DNA matches it firmly. The size of a clone is reported for some rows only, either as once, few or many, or as a class for expanded clones.

>-|TRBV7-8|-|TRBJ2-5
CASSSRRYQETQYF
TGTGCCAGCAGCTCCAGGAGGTACCAAGAGACCCAGTACTTC
>-|TRBV6-1|TRBD2|TRBJ2-3
CASRDSGRARDTQYF
TGTGCCAGCAGAGATAGCGGGAGGGCCCGCGATACGCAGTATTTT
>-|TRBV29-1|-|TRBJ2-3
CSVHTGMFTDTQYF
TGCAGCGTTCATACAGGGATGTTCACAGATACGCAGTATTTT
>-|TRBV19|TRBD1|TRBJ1-5
CASSMGTARGNQPQHF
TGTGCCAGTAGTATGGGGACAGCACGGGGCAATCAGCCCCAGCATTTT
>few|TRBV28|TRBD2|TRBJ2-3
CASSPFGLAGAADTQYF
TGTGCCAGCAGTCCGTTTGGGCTAGCGGGAGCGGCAGATACGCAGTATTTT
>medium-sized|TRBV18|-|TRBJ1-1
CASSPQVLDMNTEAFF
TGTGCCAGCTCACCACAGGTCCTGGATATGAACACTGAAGCTTTCTTT
>-|TRBV7-2|-|TRBJ2-3
CASSLNRRTQYF
TGTGCCAGCAGCTTGAATAGACGTACGCAGTATTTT
>-|TRBV7-2|-|TRBJ1-1
CASSLGGKVTEAFF
TGTGCCAGCAGCTTAGGGGGTAAGGTCACTGAAGCTTTCTTT
>-|TRBV20-1|-|TRBJ1-5
CSAREASGGNQPQHF
TGCAGTGCCAGGGAGGCTAGCGGGGGCAATCAGCCCCAGCATTTT
>-|TRBV7-9|-|TRBJ2-1
CASSLGAGRSSYNEQFF
TGTGCCAGCAGCTTAGGTGCCGGGCGGAGCTCCTACAATGAGCAGTTCTTC
>few|TRBV30|-|TRBJ1-2
CAWWIKNGYTF
TGTGCCTGGTGGATAAAGAATGGCTACACCTTC
>once|TRBV6-2/TRBV6-3|TRBD1|TRBJ1-2
CASRPSTGRKATF
TGTGCCAGCAGACCTTCGACAGGGAGAAAGGCCACCTTC
>-|TRBV28|-|TRBJ1-5
CASSLWDPRGNQPQHF
TGTGCCAGCAGTTTATGGGACCCGAGAGGCAATCAGCCCCAGCATTTT
>-|TRBV20-1|TRBD2|TRBJ2-5
CSASKAGLAGEETQYF
TGCAGTGCTAGTAAGGCGGGACTAGCGGGAGAAGAGACCCAGTACTTC
>few|TRBV24-1|TRBD1|TRBJ2-2
CATSDLGTGRAGELFF
TGTGCCACCAGTGATTTGGGGACAGGGCGTGCCGGGGAGCTGTTTTTT
>few|TRBV6-2/TRBV6-3|TRBD2|TRBJ2-7
CASSLSGTRSLLYEQYF
TGTGCCAGCAGCCTTTCCGGGACTAGAAGTCTACTCTACGAGCAGTACTTC
>-|TRBV7-2|-|TRBJ1-1
CASSLGTTVRNTEAFF
TGTGCCAGCAGCTTGGGGACGACCGTCAGGAACACTGAAGCTTTCTTT
>-|TRBV10-1|-|TRBJ2-5
CASSSPPETQYF
TGCGCCAGCTCTAGCCCTCCAGAGACCCAGTACTTC
>few|TRBV7-2|TRBD1|TRBJ1-2
CASSFLSRTGPSGYTF
TGTGCCAGCAGCTTCTTATCCCGGACAGGGCCTAGTGGCTACACCTTC
>-|TRBV6-1|-|TRBJ2-1
CASSPPGRNEQFF
TGTGCCAGCAGCCCCCCGGGCAGAAATGAGCAGTTCTTC
>once|TRBV7-2|-|TRBJ2-3
CASSPRAGSTDTQYF
TGTGCCAGCAGCCCCAGGGCGGGAAGCACAGATACGCAGTATTTT
>-|TRBV6-1|TRBD1|TRBJ1-3
CASSPGQGNTIYF
TGTGCCAGCAGTCCGGGACAGGGAAACACCATATATTTT
>-|TRBV7-9|-|TRBJ2-7
CASSFSGKYYEQYF
TGTGCCAGCAGCTTTTCCGGGAAATACTACGAGCAGTACTTC
>-|TRBV6-2/TRBV6-3|TRBD1|TRBJ2-2
CASSYQTGALTGELFF
TGTGCCAGCAGTTACCAGACAGGGGCTCTCACCGGGGAGCTGTTTTTT
>-|TRBV20-1|TRBD1|TRBJ1-5
CSARGDRGRHQPQHF
TGCAGTGCTAGGGGGGACAGGGGCCGCCATCAGCCCCAGCATTTT
>-|TRBV24-1|-|TRBJ2-1
CATAFSVEQFF
TGTGCCACCGCCTTTTCCGTTGAGCAGTTCTTC
>few|TRBV27|TRBD1|TRBJ1-2
CASSLGGTAGHGYTF
TGTGCCAGCAGTTTAGGGGGGACAGCGGGTCATGGCTACACCTTC
>-|TRBV5-1|TRBD1|TRBJ1-2
CASSPPYRGPNYGYTF
TGCGCCAGCAGCCCCCCTTACAGGGGGCCGAACTATGGCTACACCTTC
>-|TRBV6-1|TRBD1|TRBJ1-2
CASSGGWDRAKHYGYTF
TGTGCCAGCAGCGGGGGGTGGGACAGGGCTAAACACTATGGCTACACCTTC
>-|TRBV20-1|-|TRBJ2-4
CSATSGAKNIQYF
TGCAGTGCTACGTCAGGGGCCAAAAACATTCAGTACTTC
>few|TRBV24-1|TRBD2|TRBJ2-1
CATSDLASGRGHEQFF
TGTGCCACCAGTGATTTAGCGAGCGGGAGAGGGCATGAGCAGTTCTTC
>-|TRBV28|TRBD1|TRBJ2-5
CASSLLTGGETQYF
TGTGCCAGCAGTTTGTTGACAGGGGGAGAGACCCAGTACTTC
>-|TRBV18|-|TRBJ1-6
CASSRVGAHNSPLHF
TGTGCCAGCTCACGGGTGGGGGCCCATAATTCACCCCTCCACTTT
>-|TRBV4-3|-|TRBJ2-5
CASSQDRGETQYF
TGCGCCAGCAGCCAAGATCGGGGAGAGACCCAGTACTTC
>-|TRBV4-2|-|TRBJ2-5
CASSQSRGETQYF
TGTGCCAGCAGCCAATCCAGGGGAGAGACCCAGTACTTC
>-|TRBV7-8|-|TRBJ1-1
CASSLGLGTEAFF
TGTGCCAGCAGCTTAGGCCTAGGCACTGAAGCTTTCTTT
>-|TRBV12-3/TRBV12-4|-|TRBJ1-2
CASLKQDNYGYTF
TGTGCCAGCCTGAAACAGGACAACTATGGCTACACCTTC
>-|TRBV7-2|TRBD1|TRBJ1-6
CASSPRGGTGSPLHF
TGTGCCAGCAGCCCCAGGGGGGGGACGGGCTCACCCCTCCACTTT
>-|TRBV28|TRBD1|TRBJ2-5
CASRETGIQETQYF
TGTGCCAGCAGAGAGACAGGGATCCAAGAGACCCAGTACTTC
>-|TRBV6-5|-|TRBJ1-6
CASSYSQGRRSSYNSPLHF
TGTGCCAGCAGTTACTCGCAGGGGCGCCGCAGCTCCTATAATTCACCCCTCCACTTT
>medium-sized|TRBV30|-|TRBJ2-1
CAWSARAPYNEQFF
TGTGCCTGGAGTGCCAGGGCACCTTACAATGAGCAGTTCTTC
>-|TRBV11-1|-|TRBJ2-1
CASSLSREQFF
TGTGCCAGCAGCTTATCACGGGAGCAGTTCTTC
>-|TRBV6-4|-|TRBJ1-5
CASRLGGTRVNQPQHF
TGTGCCAGCAGACTAGGGGGGACACGAGTGAACCAGCCCCAGCATTTT
>-|TRBV19|TRBD1|TRBJ2-5
CASSGIGTGGGVETQYF
TGTGCCAGTAGTGGGATAGGGACAGGGGGCGGGGTGGAGACCCAGTACTTC
>-|TRBV11-3|-|TRBJ1-1
CASSRAENTEAFF
TGTGCCAGCAGTCGGGCCGAGAACACTGAAGCTTTCTTT
>-|TRBV5-4|-|TRBJ2-7
CASRDSLHYEQYF
TGTGCCAGCCGGGACTCCCTGCACTACGAGCAGTACTTC
>-|TRBV6-5|-|TRBJ2-1
CASSYSNRAMNEQFF
TGTGCCAGCAGTTACTCGAACAGGGCTATGAATGAGCAGTTCTTC
>-|TRBV7-7|-|TRBJ2-3
CASSFSQGGDTQYF
TGTGCCAGCAGCTTTTCGCAGGGTGGGGATACGCAGTATTTT
>few|TRBV20-1|TRBD1|TRBJ1-6
CSAAPQGAGSPLHF
TGCAGTGCTGCCCCACAGGGGGCAGGATCACCCCTCCACTTT
>-|TRBV20-1|TRBD2|TRBJ2-3
CSARVGGSIGDTQYF
TGCAGTGCTAGAGTGGGCGGGAGCATTGGAGATACGCAGTATTTT
>-|TRBV27|TRBD2|TRBJ2-7
CASRRLAGLVAYEQYF
TGTGCCAGCAGAAGACTAGCGGGCCTCGTAGCCTACGAGCAGTACTTC
>-|TRBV20-1|-|TRBJ2-5
CSAVSPWTYEETQYF
TGCAGTGCCGTAAGTCCGTGGACTTACGAAGAGACCCAGTACTTC
>-|TRBV7-8|-|TRBJ1-1
CASSLDEGRPNTEAFF
TGTGCCAGCAGCTTAGATGAGGGCAGACCGAACACTGAAGCTTTCTTT